The 9 T cell receptor beta chains presented below share a single source sample, sequenced in a study of Graves' ophthalmopathy and Graves' hyperthyroidism. TCR beta CDR3 amplification used RNA transcripts. The authors performed first-round RT-PCR with HTBI primers and then a second-round multiplex PCR. TCRdb re-called the multiplex PCR reads through MiXCR, storing one row per CDR3 protein. Counted here are 40,000 or so distinct CDR3 sequences, approximately 53% occurring once; the ten biggest clones make up about 28%. Sequencing was done on a sample of peripheral blood. Receptor source: an adult woman with stable Graves' hyperthyroidism.

The V call is TRBV2, the J call TRBJ1-2, with D possibly TRBD1 on 6 matching bases. Germline V gene sequence: CDR1 SNHLY, CDR2 FYNNEI. Between the trimmed V and J ends, which lost 7 bases and 3 bases, there was a span of 18 bases. CDR3 length equals 15 residues. The CDR3 reads CASTQWGGRDYGYTF. For the CDR3, the DNA is TGTGCCAGCACCCAATGGGGGGGGCGAGACTATGGCTACACCTTC.

The chain uses TRBV7-3 and TRBJ1-2; D remains ambiguous. Germline CDR1 is SGHTA and CDR2 is FQGTGA. V dropped 5 bases and J dropped 4 bases, with 14 bases sitting between them. CDR3 length: 14 residues. The chain's CDR3 is CASSPALGSYGYTF. The DNA for the CDR3 is TGTGCCAGCAGCCCAGCTCTTGGGTCCTATGGCTACACCTTC.

The chain is built from TRBV2 and TRBJ2-7; D not certain. V dropped 6 bases and J dropped 6 bases, with 12 bases sitting between them. The V gene's germline CDR1 is SNHLY and CDR2 FYNNEI. CDR3 length equals 12 residues. The DNA of the CDR3 is TGTGCCAGCAGCCCCGGGCTGCTCGAGCAGTACTTC. Translated: CASSPGLLEQYF. The full variable domain, completed using reference TRBV2 and TRBJ2-7, is EPEVTQTPSHQVTQMGQEVILRCVPISNHLYFYWYRQILGQKVEFLVSFYNNEISEKSEIFDDQFSVERPDGSNFTLKIRSTKLEDSAMYFCASSPGLLEQYFGPGTRLTVT.

This clonotype was seen repeatedly, ten times or more. This chain connects TRBV19 to TRBJ1-1; D uncertain. Germline lookup yields CDR1 LNHDA and CDR2 SQIVND (reference sequence). The CDR3 runs to 13 residues. V was cut by 6 bases and J by 1 base, with 9 bases left in between. The CDR3 spells CASSSTGNTEAFF. In DNA form, the CDR3 reads TGTGCCAGTAGCAGTACCGGGAACACTGAAGCTTTCTTT.

The gene calls are TRBV19 and TRBJ1-5; the D gene is possibly TRBD1 (5 bases). Germline values: CDR1 LNHDA, CDR2 SQIVND (reference sequence). With 3 bases removed from V and 9 bases from J, the gap between germline ends came to 9 bases. The length of the CDR3 is 12 residues. This chain's CDR3 is CASSMAGRPQHF. CDR3 nucleotide sequence: TGTGCCAGTAGTATGGCGGGGCGGCCCCAGCATTTT.

There are many counts of this clonotype. The chain has TRBV20-1 and TRBJ2-3; the D is unclear. The CDR3 is 13 amino acids. Trimming took 6 bases from V and 8 from J, leaving 18 bases between them. The germline V gene has CDR1 DFQATT and CDR2 SNEGSKA (reference sequence). The CDR3 region is CSADGVSSVTQYF. The CDR3 DNA follows: TGCAGTGCCGATGGTGTGAGTAGTGTTACGCAGTATTTT.

This clonotype was counted at least ten times. This chain connects TRBV28 to TRBJ1-1, with D unresolved. The CDR3 length is 15 residues. Germline CDR1 and CDR2: MDHEN and SYDVKM. The V end was cut by 6 bases, the J end by 1 base, with 15 bases between. In nucleotides, the CDR3 is TGTGCCAGCAGGCCGACCGGGGTTACGAACACTGAAGCTTTCTTT. Its protein is CASRPTGVTNTEAFF.

The CDR3 DNA is TGCAGTGCTAGAGGGGGACAGAACTATGGCTACACCTTC. Encoded protein: CSARGGQNYGYTF. This chain connects TRBV20-1 to TRBJ1-2; TRBD1 aligns across 7 bases. The CDR3 loop spans 13 amino acids. The V and J ends lost 1 base and 2 bases, in that order; junction bases with no gene match: 1. Germline V gene sequence: CDR1 DFQATT, CDR2 SNEGSKA (reference sequence).

This clonotype came up many times. This chain connects TRBV19 to TRBJ1-5; D unresolved. V gave up 6 bases and J gave up 3 bases, with 9 bases separating them. CDR3 length: 13 amino acids. Per the germline V gene, CDR1 is LNHDA and CDR2 is SQIVND (reference sequence). The CDR3 here is CASRRQPNQPQHF. CDR3 coding DNA: TGTGCCAGTAGGCGGCAGCCCAATCAGCCCCAGCATTTT.